Listed here are 28 T cell receptor beta chains from one sample, sequenced in a study of STAT5B mutations in CD4+ large granular lymphocyte leukemia (dated 2022 in TCRdb). Libraries were made using the immunoSEQ multiplex PCR assay. TCRdb mirrors the immuneACCESS table, restricted to in-frame sequences. Some clones are absent from its copies; in checked studies, under half trace to an unresolved V gene, and the reason for the others is unknown. The sample includes 30,000 or so clones, with around four fifths observed a single time. Of the sample, about 4% is held by the ten largest clones. Sample: CD4+ T cells from blood buffy coats. The receptors here all came from a human donor in good health.

V gene TRBV5-1 combines with J gene TRBJ2-4; D ambiguous. Germline-derived CDR1 and CDR2 are SGHRS and YFSETQ. The CDR3 is 14 amino acids. Trimming removed 0 bases from V and 4 bases from J, with 8 bases in between. In nucleotides, the CDR3 is TGCGCCAGCAGCTTGGTCGGCAGTAAAAACATTCAGTACTTC. Translating gives CASSLVGSKNIQYF.

The V gene is TRBV7-2, the J gene TRBJ2-5; D unresolved. Trimming stripped 1 base from V and 1 base from J, with 4 bases between. Germline V gene data show CDR1 as SGHTA and CDR2 as FQGNSA. There are 13 residues in the CDR3. The CDR3 sequence: CASSLVSQETQYF. In DNA, the CDR3 is TGTGCCAGCAGCTTAGTCAGCCAAGAGACCCAGTACTTC.

This clone appeared a few times. The chain carries TRBV30 and TRBJ1-5; D remains unclear. CDR1 and CDR2 from the germline V gene are GTSNPN and SVGIG (reference sequence). The CDR3 extends over 13 amino acids. V was shortened by 2 bases and J by 5 bases, with 10 bases between the two germline ends. The CDR3 region is CAWSSGGYQPQHF. CDR3 DNA sequence: TGTGCCTGGAGTAGCGGTGGATATCAGCCCCAGCATTTT.

The chain recombines TRBV5-1 with TRBJ2-2; 9 positions agree with TRBD2. The V gene's germline CDR1 is SGHRS and CDR2 YFSETQ. The length of the CDR3 is 16 residues. V lost 4 bases and J lost 5; bases outside the gene matches: 9. CDR3 sequence reads: CASSEVLAGITGELFF. The CDR3 DNA reads as TGCGCCAGCAGCGAGGTCCTAGCGGGAATTACCGGGGAGCTGTTTTTT.

The V gene is TRBV13, the J gene TRBJ1-5; weak D call: TRBD1 (5 bases). The V end was cut by 8 bases, the J end by 2 bases, with 37 bases between. From germline, CDR1 is PRHDT and CDR2 FYEKMQ (reference sequence). This CDR3 is 22 amino acids long. For the CDR3, the DNA is TGTGCCAGCCCGGGGGGGGACTTCCTCCCTTCGAAAATTCGGTCGCGCAATCAGCCCCAGCATTTT. As protein: CASPGGDFLPSKIRSRNQPQHF.

This chain connects TRBV7-7 to TRBJ2-3, with 7 bases fitting TRBD1. This CDR3 is built from 14 residues. Germline-derived CDR1 and CDR2 are SSHAT and FNYEAQ (reference sequence). Trimming took 8 bases from V and 0 from J; bases not matched to a gene: 5. Here the CDR3 reads CASGAGGSTDTQYF. Here the CDR3 DNA reads TGTGCCAGCGGCGCAGGGGGTAGCACAGATACGCAGTATTTT.

The chain is built from TRBV14 and TRBJ1-2; TRBD1 agrees at 9 bases. The CDR3 has 15 residues. Germline trimming cut 3 bases from V and 4 bases from J; bases unmatched to any gene: 6. The germline gives CDR1 SGHDN, CDR2 FVKESK. CDR3 in amino acids: CASSHAGTGFYGYTF. CDR3 nucleotide sequence: TGTGCCAGCAGCCATGCCGGGACAGGGTTCTATGGCTACACCTTC.

The chain joins TRBV28 to TRBJ2-3; D assignment may be TRBD1 or TRBD2 (5 bases each). V lost 7 bases and J lost 10, with 15 bases in between. Germline CDR1 and CDR2: MDHEN and SYDVKM. This CDR3 is 12 amino acids long. CDR3 coding DNA: TGTGCCAGCACAACAGGCCTGGAGGCGCAGTATTTT. Amino acid sequence: CASTTGLEAQYF.

This chain connects TRBV19 to TRBJ1-3, with a tentative D call TRBD1 (5 bases). CDR3 length: 13 amino acids. Trimming took off 6 bases at V and 8 bases at J, with 14 bases between the two ends. The V gene's germline CDR1 is LNHDA and CDR2 SQIVND (reference sequence). The CDR3 region has the DNA TGTGCCAGTAGCCCAGGGCCTCAGGACACCATATATTTT. Its protein product is CASSPGPQDTIYF.

The chain has TRBV7-9 and TRBJ2-7; D is perhaps TRBD1 or TRBD2 (5 bases each). This CDR3 is 14 amino acids long. CDR1 is SEHNR, CDR2 FQNEAQ, per germline (reference sequence). V was trimmed by 5 bases and J by 0 bases, leaving 11 bases between them. The CDR3 region is CASSRPGASYEQYF. The CDR3 nucleotides are TGTGCCAGCAGCCGACCCGGGGCCTCCTACGAGCAGTACTTC.

DNA of the CDR3: TGTGCCAGCAGCTACCAGACAGGGGCAACTGAAGCTTTCTTT. As protein: CASSYQTGATEAFF. The chain recombines TRBV7-8 with TRBJ1-1; 8 bases line up with TRBD1. Germline CDR1 SGHVS, CDR2 FQNEAQ. The CDR3 totals 14 residues. The ends lost 4 bases at V and 5 bases at J; junction bases unmatched: 6.

The chain carries TRBV11-2 and TRBJ2-7, with TRBD1 as a possible D gene (7 bases). The V end lost 6 bases, the J end lost 5 bases, and 17 bases lay between the germline ends. The V gene's germline CDR1 is SGHAT and CDR2 FQNNGV. The CDR3 sequence is 14 residues long. CDR3 sequence reads: CASRRGQIDHEQYF. In DNA, the CDR3 is TGTGCCAGCAGGCGGGGACAGATAGACCACGAGCAGTACTTC.

The chain has TRBV5-6 and TRBJ2-5; 7 bases line up with TRBD1. The germline V gene encodes CDR1 SGHDT and CDR2 YYEEEE. The CDR3 has 14 residues. With 4 bases clipped from V and 2 bases from J, the junction kept 5 bases outside the gene matches. As DNA, the CDR3 is TGTGCCAGCAGCGGAACAGGGGCTCAAGAGACCCAGTACTTC. This translates into CASSGTGAQETQYF. The whole variable domain, filled in from reference TRBV5-6 and TRBJ2-5, reads DAGVTQSPTHLIKTRGQQVTLRCSPKSGHDTVSWYQQALGQGPQFIFQYYEEEERQRGNFPDRFSGHQFPNYSSELNVNALLLGDSALYLCASSGTGAQETQYFGPGTRLLVL.

The chain has TRBV18 and TRBJ2-2, with D uncertain. Looked up from germline, CDR1 is KGHSH and CDR2 is LQKENI. Trimming removed 8 bases at V and 6 bases at J, with 10 bases between. This CDR3 is built from 12 residues. The CDR3 sequence: CASHPASGELFF. The CDR3 nucleotides read TGTGCCAGCCATCCAGCGTCCGGGGAGCTGTTTTTT.

The rearrangement uses TRBV15 and TRBJ2-2; D is unresolved. CDR1 is LNHNV, CDR2 YYDKDF, per germline (reference sequence). The V end lost 5 bases, the J end lost 9 bases, and 7 bases lay between the germline ends. This CDR3 contains 11 residues. CDR3 sequence (DNA): TGTGCCACCAGCGAATATAGGGAGCTGTTTTTT. Residues: CATSEYRELFF.

The chain couples TRBV7-9 to TRBJ2-1; D gene unclear. With 5 bases removed from V and 3 bases from J, the gap between germline ends came to 8 bases. CDR1 and CDR2 (germline): SEHNR, FQNEAQ (reference sequence). The CDR3 has 13 residues. The chain's CDR3 is CASSPGVYNEQFF. The CDR3 region has the DNA TGTGCCAGCAGCCCTGGAGTCTACAATGAGCAGTTCTTC.

The chain is built from TRBV2 and TRBJ2-3; D not certain. With 4 bases removed from V and 0 bases from J, the gap between germline ends came to 11 bases. Germline assignment: CDR1 SNHLY and CDR2 FYNNEI. There are 15 residues in the CDR3. The CDR3 loop is CASSVLDTSTDTQYF. CDR3 bases: TGTGCCAGCAGTGTTCTCGATACTAGCACAGATACGCAGTATTTT.

This sequence joins TRBV7-2 and TRBJ2-6; weak D call: TRBD1 (5 bases). Trimming pared 2 bases from V and 0 bases from J, leaving 11 bases between. The germline CDR1 and CDR2 sequences are SGHTA and FQGNSA. The CDR3 totals 17 residues. The CDR3 DNA follows: TGTGCCAGCAGCTTATCAGGGCGCAGCTCTGGGGCCAACGTCCTGACTTTC. It is translated as CASSLSGRSSGANVLTF.

The chain is built from TRBV7-8 and TRBJ1-4; perhaps TRBD1 as D (6 bases). V dropped 5 bases and J dropped 8 bases, with 18 bases sitting between them. In germline, CDR1 is SGHVS, CDR2 FQNEAQ. CDR3 length: 15 amino acids. Here the CDR3 DNA reads TGTGCCAGCAGCACTATGACAGGAACGGTAGAAAAACTGTTTTTT. It yields the protein CASSTMTGTVEKLFF.

The chain uses TRBV2 and TRBJ2-3, with a weak D call TRBD1 (6 bases). From germline, CDR1 is SNHLY and CDR2 FYNNEI. V dropped 6 bases and J dropped 2 bases, with 15 bases sitting between them. The CDR3 loop spans 15 amino acids. The CDR3 DNA sequence: TGTGCCAGCAGCGTAGATGGACAGACCACAGATACGCAGTATTTT. It yields the protein CASSVDGQTTDTQYF.

The chain joins TRBV10-1 to TRBJ1-1; D not certain. The germline CDR1 and CDR2 sequences are WNHNN and SYGVQD (reference sequence). CDR3 size: 14 residues. Trimming removed 0 bases from V and 1 base from J, with 6 bases in between. The chain's CDR3 is CASSESLGNTEAFF. CDR3 coding DNA: TGCGCCAGCAGTGAGTCCCTGGGGAACACTGAAGCTTTCTTT.

V gene TRBV6-5 combines with J gene TRBJ2-1; D is unresolved. CDR3 length equals 14 residues. The V gene's germline CDR1 is MNHEY and CDR2 SVGAGI. V was pared by 7 bases and J by 2 bases, with 12 bases between. DNA of the CDR3: TGTGCCAGCAAACGTCCAGGTACCTACAATGAGCAGTTCTTC. It yields the protein CASKRPGTYNEQFF.

The chain carries TRBV19 and TRBJ2-3; TRBD2 agrees at 7 bases. The V gene's germline CDR1 is LNHDA and CDR2 SQIVND (reference sequence). The CDR3 consists of 18 residues. J was trimmed by 2 bases and V by 6 bases; bases with no gene match: 17. The CDR3 region is CASSPPGWSSGTTDTQYF. The CDR3 DNA is TGTGCCAGTAGCCCCCCAGGATGGTCTAGCGGAACCACAGATACGCAGTATTTT.

The gene calls are TRBV18 and TRBJ2-7; 12 bases agree with TRBD2. Losses at the gene ends were 6 bases for V and 0 bases for J; bases not matched to a gene: 6. CDR3 length: 16 amino acids. The germline V gene has CDR1 KGHSH and CDR2 LQKENI. CDR3 residues: CASSPGLAGTSYEQYF. DNA of the CDR3: TGTGCCAGCTCGCCTGGACTAGCGGGAACCTCCTACGAGCAGTACTTC. Based on the CDR3 plus reference TRBV18 and TRBJ2-7, the full variable domain is NAGVMQNPRHLVRRRGQEARLRCSPMKGHSHVYWYRQLPEEGLKFMVYLQKENIIDESGMPKERFSAEFPKEGPSILRIQQVVRGDSAAYFCASSPGLAGTSYEQYFGPGTRLTVT.

The chain carries TRBV19 and TRBJ2-3, with 7 positions matching TRBD2. The germline V gene has CDR1 LNHDA and CDR2 SQIVND (reference sequence). CDR3 size: 16 residues. V lost 4 bases, J lost 1 base, and 8 bases stayed unmatched. The CDR3 reads CASSKREIRGTDTQYF. The CDR3 DNA reads TGTGCCAGTAGTAAGCGGGAAATAAGGGGCACAGATACGCAGTATTTT.

The J gene is TRBJ1-2, the V gene TRBV6-6; D uncertain. Per the germline V gene, CDR1 is MNHNY and CDR2 is SVGAGI (reference sequence). The CDR3 has 14 residues. Trimming stripped 2 bases from V and 2 bases from J, with 9 bases between. CDR3: CASSYRESNYGYTF. Written as DNA, the CDR3 is TGTGCCAGCAGTTACAGGGAATCGAACTATGGCTACACCTTC.

V is TRBV5-6 and J is TRBJ1-6, with TRBD1 matching 7 bases. The CDR3 runs to 16 residues. The V gene's germline CDR1 is SGHDT and CDR2 YYEEEE. V gave up 4 bases and J gave up 0 bases; unmatched junction bases: 4. CDR3 DNA sequence: TGTGCCAGCAGCCGACGACAGGGCTCCTATAATTCACCCCTCCACTTT. It specifies CASSRRQGSYNSPLHF.

This sequence joins TRBV7-7 and TRBJ2-2; D is possibly TRBD2 (5 bases). This CDR3 is 15 amino acids long. With 2 bases removed from V and 5 bases from J, the gap between germline ends came to 12 bases. CDR1 and CDR2 (germline): SSHAT, FNYEAQ (reference sequence). Here the CDR3 reads CASSLIASGTGELFF. CDR3 in DNA: TGTGCCAGCAGCTTAATAGCTTCGGGGACCGGGGAGCTGTTTTTT.